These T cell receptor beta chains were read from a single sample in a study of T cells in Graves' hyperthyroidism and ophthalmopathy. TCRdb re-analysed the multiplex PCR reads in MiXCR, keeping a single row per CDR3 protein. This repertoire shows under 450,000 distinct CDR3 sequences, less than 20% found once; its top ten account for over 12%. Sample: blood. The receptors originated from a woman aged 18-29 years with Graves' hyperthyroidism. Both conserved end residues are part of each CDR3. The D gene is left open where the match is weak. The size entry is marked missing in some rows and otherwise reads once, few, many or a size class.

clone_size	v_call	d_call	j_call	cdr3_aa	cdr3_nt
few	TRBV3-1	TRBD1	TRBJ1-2	CASSQKGTDPYGYTF	TGTGCCAGCAGCCAAAAAGGGACAGACCCCTATGGCTACACCTTC
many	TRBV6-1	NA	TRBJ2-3	CASSPRQASTDTQYF	TGTGCCAGCAGTCCTAGACAGGCTAGCACAGATACGCAGTATTTT
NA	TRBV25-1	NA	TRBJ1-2	CASSDGRDYGYTF	TGTGCCAGCAGTGATGGCCGGGACTATGGCTACACCTTC
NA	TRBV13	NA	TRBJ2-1	CASSLGFDYNEQFF	TGTGCCAGCAGCTTAGGGTTTGACTACAATGAGCAGTTCTTC
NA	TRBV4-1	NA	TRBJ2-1	CASSWVEPPSYNEQFF	TGCGCCAGCAGCTGGGTGGAGCCCCCCTCCTACAATGAGCAGTTCTTC
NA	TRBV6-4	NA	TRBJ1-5	CASSEQGCNQPQHF	TGTGCCAGCAGCGAACAGGGATGCAATCAGCCCCAGCATTTT
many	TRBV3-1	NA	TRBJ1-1	CASSQRLTGKGAEAFF	TGTGCCAGCAGCCAGAGGTTAACAGGGAAGGGTGCTGAAGCTTTCTTT
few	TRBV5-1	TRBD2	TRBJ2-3	CASSRGGRSDTQYF	TGCGCCAGCAGCCGGGGCGGGAGATCAGATACGCAGTATTTT
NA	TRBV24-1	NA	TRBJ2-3	CATSRWGENTQYF	TGTGCCACCAGCCGATGGGGGGAGAATACGCAGTATTTT
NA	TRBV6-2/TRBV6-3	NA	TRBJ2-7	CASSGGGALSYEQYF	TGTGCCAGCAGTGGTGGGGGGGCATTGTCCTACGAGCAGTACTTC
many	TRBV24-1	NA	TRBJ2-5	CATSGGARETQYF	TGTGCCACCAGTGGGGGGGCGAGAGAGACCCAGTACTTC
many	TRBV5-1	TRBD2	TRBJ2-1	CASSLAGRYNEQFF	TGTGCCAGCAGCTTAGCGGGCCGCTACAATGAGCAGTTCTTC
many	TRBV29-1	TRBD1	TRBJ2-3	CSVLTGASTDTQYF	TGCAGCGTGCTGACAGGGGCTAGCACAGATACGCAGTATTTT
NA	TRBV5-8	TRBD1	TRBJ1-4	CASSRIGTGGSEKLFF	TGTGCCAGCAGCAGGATAGGGACAGGGGGAAGTGAAAAACTGTTTTTT
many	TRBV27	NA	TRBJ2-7	CASSLEVGQNYEQYF	TGTGCCAGCAGTTTAGAAGTAGGGCAGAACTACGAGCAGTACTTC
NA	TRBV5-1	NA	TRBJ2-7	CASSLGHLEGNYEQYF	TGCGCCAGCAGCTTGGGGCACCTCGAGGGTAACTACGAGCAGTACTTC
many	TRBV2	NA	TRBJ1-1	CASMSLRMNTEAFF	TGTGCCAGCATGAGTCTCCGTATGAACACTGAAGCTTTCTTT
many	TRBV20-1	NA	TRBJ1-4	CSATGGDEKLFF	TGCAGTGCTACCGGAGGAGATGAAAAACTGTTTTTT
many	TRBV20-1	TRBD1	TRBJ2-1	CSAGQQGAVYNEQFF	TGCAGTGCTGGTCAACAGGGGGCGGTCTACAATGAGCAGTTCTTC
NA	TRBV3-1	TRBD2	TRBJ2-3	CASSPRTSGSFVRYTQYF	TGTGCCAGCAGCCCCCGGACTAGCGGGAGTTTTGTGCGATATACGCAGTATTTT
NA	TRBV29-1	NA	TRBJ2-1	CSVGRSVGNEQFF	TGCAGCGTTGGCAGATCCGTGGGGAATGAGCAGTTCTTC
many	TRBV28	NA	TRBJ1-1	CASSFGQGRTEAFF	TGTGCCAGCAGTTTCGGCCAGGGCCGCACTGAAGCTTTCTTT
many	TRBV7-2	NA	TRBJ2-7	CASSLARAGEGYEQYF	TGTGCCAGCAGCTTAGCCAGGGCAGGGGAAGGCTACGAGCAGTACTTC
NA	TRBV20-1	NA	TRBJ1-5	CSASQGSGNQPQHF	TGCAGTGCTAGTCAGGGTTCGGGCAATCAGCCCCAGCATTTT
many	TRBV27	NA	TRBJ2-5	CASSSIDRLQETQYF	TGTGCCAGCAGTTCCATTGACAGGCTACAAGAGACCCAGTACTTC
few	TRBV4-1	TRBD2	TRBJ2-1	CASSQAPLAGGPSDEQFF	TGCGCCAGCAGCCAAGCCCCTTTAGCGGGAGGGCCGTCGGATGAGCAGTTCTTC
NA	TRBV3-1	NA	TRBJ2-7	CASSQEERTPYEQYF	TGTGCCAGCAGCCAAGAAGAGCGGACCCCCTACGAGCAGTACTTC
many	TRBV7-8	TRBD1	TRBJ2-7	CASSLSGTGPYEQYF	TGTGCCAGCAGCTTATCCGGGACAGGGCCCTACGAGCAGTACTTC
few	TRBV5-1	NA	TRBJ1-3	CASSLSSSGFSGNTIYF	TGCGCCAGCAGCTTGTCGTCTTCAGGCTTCTCTGGAAACACCATATATTTT
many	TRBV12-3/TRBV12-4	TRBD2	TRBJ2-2	CASSTLAGRNTGELFF	TGTGCCAGCAGTACACTAGCGGGACGGAACACCGGGGAGCTGTTTTTT
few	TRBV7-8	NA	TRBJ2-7	CASSNPITATYEQYF	TGTGCCAGCAGCAACCCTATTACAGCGACCTACGAGCAGTACTTC